This TCR beta chain derives from a study of blood T cell repertoires in COVID-19. At the level of the study: There were acute and convalescent COVID-19 samples, and they came from the United States, Italy and Spain.

Authors' analysis steps: Using reference gene primer amplification, nucleated cell counts were estimated. The repertoire was sequenced with immunoSEQ multiplex PCR; TCRdb's copy has only in-frame clones and lacks some. That table supplies the V and J calls and clone size; D and trimming were determined from the DNA. This table has about 190,000 clones, approximately 91% appearing once. This CDR3 has 16 amino acids. Per the germline V gene, CDR1 is SGHAT and CDR2 is FQNNGV. Unmatched junction bases numbered 7, after V lost 4 bases and J lost 5 bases. This TCR derives from a man in his forties with acute or convalescent COVID-19. What was sequenced was peripheral blood. This chain uses TRBV11-2 with TRBJ2-7, with TRBD2 matching 14 bases. CDR3 in amino acids: CASSYSTSGGADEQYF. CDR3 DNA: TGTGCCAGCAGCTACTCGACTAGCGGGGGGGCCGACGAGCAGTACTTC.